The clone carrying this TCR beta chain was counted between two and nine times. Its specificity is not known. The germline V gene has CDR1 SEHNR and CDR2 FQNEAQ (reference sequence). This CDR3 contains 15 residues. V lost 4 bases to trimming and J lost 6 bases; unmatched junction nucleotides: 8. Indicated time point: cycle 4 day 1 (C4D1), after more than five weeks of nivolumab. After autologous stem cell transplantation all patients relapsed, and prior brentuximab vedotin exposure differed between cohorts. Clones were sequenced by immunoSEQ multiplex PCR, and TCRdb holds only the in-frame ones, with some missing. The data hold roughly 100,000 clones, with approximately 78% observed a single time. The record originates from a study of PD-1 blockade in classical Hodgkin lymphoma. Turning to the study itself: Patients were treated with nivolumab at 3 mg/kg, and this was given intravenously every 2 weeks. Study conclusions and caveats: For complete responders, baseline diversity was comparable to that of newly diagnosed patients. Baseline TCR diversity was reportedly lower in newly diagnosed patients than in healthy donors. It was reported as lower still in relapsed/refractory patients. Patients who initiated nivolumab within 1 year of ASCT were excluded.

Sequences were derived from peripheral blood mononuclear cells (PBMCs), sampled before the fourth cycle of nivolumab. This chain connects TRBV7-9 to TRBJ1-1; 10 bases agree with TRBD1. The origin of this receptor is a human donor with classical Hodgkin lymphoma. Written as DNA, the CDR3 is TGTGCCAGCAGCTGGTGGACAGGGGGTAACGCTGAAGCTTTCTTT. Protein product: CASSWWTGGNAEAFF.